Included here is one T cell receptor beta chain sequence, with context. This clone is a singleton in its sample. This receptor's antigen is unknown. Within one base of it there is no much larger clone, and no base qualities were kept. The junction shows trimming of 0 bases on V and 4 bases on J, plus 15 bases between the germline ends. From the cysteine up to the phenylalanine, the CDR3 has a length of 15 residues. Kept here is only the CDR3 DNA, which spans 45 bases and is read in frame from base 1. Per the germline V gene, SQVTM is the CDR1 and ANQGSEA is the CDR2. The trial excluded patients who had a history of autoimmune disease or who were on systemic immunosuppression. Peripheral blood for TCR sequencing was drawn from every dose cohort at baseline, at cycle 4 day 1 and at cycle 7 day 1. Samples were obtained from an open-label, multicenter, first-in-human phase I dose-escalation trial of ivuxolimab. The trial enrolled adults with locally advanced or metastatic head and neck squamous cell, hepatocellular, melanoma or renal cell carcinoma. CD4+ and CD8+ T cells were sorted separately from peripheral blood before TCR sequencing.

This record belongs to a study of OX40 agonist ivuxolimab in advanced cancers. Regarding the study in general: Ivuxolimab, which targeted the costimulatory receptor OX40 (CD134), was an agonistic, fully human IgG2 monoclonal antibody. Intravenous ivuxolimab was administered to patients every 2 weeks at six dose levels: 0.01, 0.1, 0.3, 1.5, 3 and 10 mg/kg. Among the roughly 50 dose-escalation patients, approximately 20 had hepatocellular carcinoma, 15 melanoma, 9 renal cell carcinoma and 9 head and neck cancer. In the dose-escalation cohort, around four fifths of patients were male, and the mean age was 60 years with a range of roughly 20 to 79. Prior anti-PD-1, anti-PD-L1 or anti-CTLA-4 therapy was permitted, and less than 45% of dose-escalation patients had received checkpoint inhibitors. Partial responses were achieved by three dose-escalation patients, of whom one had hepatocellular carcinoma and two had cutaneous melanoma. Peripheral TCRbeta sequencing was intended to test whether TCR sequence diversity was altered and clonal T-cell expansion was caused by ivuxolimab. The paper covers the monotherapy dose-escalation part of the phase I ivuxolimab trial, which included N = 52 patients.

Genomic DNA was extracted from sorted cells for sequencing of the TCRbeta CDR3 region. The immunoSEQ Assay was used to sequence the TCRbeta CDR3 regions. Sourced from immuneACCESS, this table was stored by TCRdb with only in-frame sequences that have V and J called. A share of the clones is absent; for the studies checked, an unresolved V gene accounts for under half, and the remainder has no known explanation. In all, the sample holds over 85,000 clones, and approximately 90% of those were seen once. Of the sample, about 0.5% is held by the ten largest clones. The study at large found these results: Clonal expansion of both CD4+ and CD8+ blood T cells was observed from baseline to week 6 at doses 0.1 to 3.0 mg/kg. The antigen specificity of the clonally expanded peripheral T cells was not determined. On average, CD8+ T cells showed more expanded clones than CD4+ T cells after ivuxolimab. Low levels of normalized T-cell clonal expansion were also seen in some nonresponding patients. Partial responders in the 0.1-3.0 mg/kg groups had among the lowest normalized peripheral clonal expansion, especially among CD8+ T cells.

The TCR was taken from an adult with an advanced solid tumor such as melanoma, head and neck, liver or kidney cancer. Source: CD4+ or CD8+ T cells sorted from blood, taken in a trial of the OX40 agonist ivuxolimab. The chain employs TRBV29-1 and TRBJ1-2; the D gene cannot be resolved reliably. The CDR3 region: CSVEETQRLLYGYTF. The DNA sequence follows: TGCAGCGTTGAAGAGACCCAACGATTACTCTATGGCTACACCTTC.